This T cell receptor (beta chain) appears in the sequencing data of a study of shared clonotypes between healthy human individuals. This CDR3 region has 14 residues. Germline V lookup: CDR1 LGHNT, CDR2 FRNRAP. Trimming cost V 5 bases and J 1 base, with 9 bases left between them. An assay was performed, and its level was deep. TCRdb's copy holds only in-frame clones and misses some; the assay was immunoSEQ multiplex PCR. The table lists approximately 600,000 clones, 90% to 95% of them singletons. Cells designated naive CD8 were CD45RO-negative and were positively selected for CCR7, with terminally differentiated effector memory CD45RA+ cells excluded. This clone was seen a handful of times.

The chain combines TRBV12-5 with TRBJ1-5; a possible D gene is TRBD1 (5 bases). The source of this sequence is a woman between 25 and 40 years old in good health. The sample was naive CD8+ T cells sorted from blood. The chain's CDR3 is CASGDDRSNQPQHF. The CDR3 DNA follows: TGTGCTAGTGGTGATGACAGAAGCAATCAGCCCCAGCATTTT.